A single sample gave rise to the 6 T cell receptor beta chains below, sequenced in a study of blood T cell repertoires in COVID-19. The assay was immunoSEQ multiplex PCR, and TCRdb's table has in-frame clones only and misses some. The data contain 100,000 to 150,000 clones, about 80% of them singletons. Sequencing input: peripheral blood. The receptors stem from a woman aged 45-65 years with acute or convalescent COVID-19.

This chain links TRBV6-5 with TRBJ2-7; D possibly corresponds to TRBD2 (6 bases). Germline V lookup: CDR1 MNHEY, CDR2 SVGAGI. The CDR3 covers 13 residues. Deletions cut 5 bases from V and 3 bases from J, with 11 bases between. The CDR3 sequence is CASSTGTYYEQYF. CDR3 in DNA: TGTGCCAGCAGTACCGGGACTTACTACGAGCAGTACTTC.

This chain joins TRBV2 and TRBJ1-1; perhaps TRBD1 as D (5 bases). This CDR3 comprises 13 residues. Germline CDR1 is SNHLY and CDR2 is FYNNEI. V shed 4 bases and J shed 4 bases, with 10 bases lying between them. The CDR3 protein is CASSVGGGTEAFF. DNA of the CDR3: TGTGCCAGCAGTGTTGGGGGAGGCACTGAAGCTTTCTTT.

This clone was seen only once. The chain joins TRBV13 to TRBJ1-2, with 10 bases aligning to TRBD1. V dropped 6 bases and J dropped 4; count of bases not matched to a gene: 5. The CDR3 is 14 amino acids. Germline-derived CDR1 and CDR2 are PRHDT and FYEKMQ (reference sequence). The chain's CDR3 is CASSRQGATYGYTF. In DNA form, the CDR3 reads TGTGCCAGCAGTCGACAGGGGGCGACCTATGGCTACACCTTC.

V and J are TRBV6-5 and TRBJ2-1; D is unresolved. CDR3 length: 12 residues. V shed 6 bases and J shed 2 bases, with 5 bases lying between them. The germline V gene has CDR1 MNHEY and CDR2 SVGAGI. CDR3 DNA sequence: TGTGCCAGCAGCCAGACCTACAATGAGCAGTTCTTC. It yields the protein CASSQTYNEQFF.

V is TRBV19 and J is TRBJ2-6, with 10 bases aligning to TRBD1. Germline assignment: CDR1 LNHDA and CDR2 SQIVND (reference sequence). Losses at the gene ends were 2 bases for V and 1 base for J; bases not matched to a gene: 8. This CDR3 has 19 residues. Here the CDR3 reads CASSIRAPGQGSGANVLTF. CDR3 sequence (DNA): TGTGCCAGTAGTATAAGGGCACCGGGACAGGGGTCTGGGGCCAACGTCCTGACTTTC.

CDR3 residues: CASSERQDTGELFF. For the CDR3, the DNA is TGTGCCAGCAGTGAAAGACAGGATACCGGGGAGCTGTTTTTT. The rearrangement uses TRBV6-4 and TRBJ2-2, with D possibly TRBD1 on 6 matching bases. V was trimmed by 3 bases and J by 5 bases, leaving 10 bases between them. CDR3 size: 14 residues. Germline CDR1 is MRHNA and CDR2 is SNTAGT.